This T cell receptor beta chain was sequenced during a study of vaccination and CD4 T cells after COVID-19. The Oncomine TCR Beta short-read assay generated sequence data from the DNA of cultured CD4+ T cells. Extraction of genomic DNA was performed on cultured CD4+ T cells. In TCRdb, the PCR reads were re-called with MiXCR into one record per CDR3 protein. Here the sample spans some 14,000 distinct CDR3 sequences, 50% to 75% being singletons. V was clipped by 1 base and J by 5 bases, with 11 bases between them. The CDR3 spans 14 residues. Germline CDR1 SGHTA, CDR2 FQGNSA. Treatment denoted: approximately 9-day PBMC culture with coronavirus spike peptide pools or control peptides (ViraFEST assay). In regard to this clonotype: The antigen remains undetermined.

The chain joins TRBV7-2 to TRBJ1-1; tentative D call: TRBD1 (6 bases). Material: CD4+ T cells from blood, cultured in vitro. This TCR came from a human donor who had recovered from COVID-19. The CDR3 region is CASSLEGGRTEAFF. Here the CDR3 DNA reads TGTGCCAGCAGCTTAGAGGGGGGGAGGACTGAAGCTTTCTTT. Variable domain in full (rest from reference TRBV7-2 and TRBJ1-1): GAGVSQSPSNKVTEKGKDVELRCDPISGHTALYWYRQSLGQGLEFLIYFQGNSAPDKSGLPSDRFSAERTGGSVSTLTIQRTQQEDSAVYLCASSLEGGRTEAFFGQGTRLTVV.